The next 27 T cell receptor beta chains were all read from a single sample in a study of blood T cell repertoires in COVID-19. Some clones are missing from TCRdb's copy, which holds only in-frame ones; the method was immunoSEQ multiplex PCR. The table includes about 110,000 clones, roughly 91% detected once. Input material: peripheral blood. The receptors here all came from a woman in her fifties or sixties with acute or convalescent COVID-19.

CDR3 sequence reads: CASLPGLASDTQYF. CDR3 nucleotides: TGTGCCAGCTTACCGGGACTAGCTAGTGATACGCAGTATTTT. The chain uses TRBV18 and TRBJ2-3, with 9 positions matching TRBD2. Per germline, CDR1 KGHSH and CDR2 LQKENI. The CDR3 covers 14 residues. V shed 7 bases and J 6 bases; nucleotides not matched to a gene: 8.

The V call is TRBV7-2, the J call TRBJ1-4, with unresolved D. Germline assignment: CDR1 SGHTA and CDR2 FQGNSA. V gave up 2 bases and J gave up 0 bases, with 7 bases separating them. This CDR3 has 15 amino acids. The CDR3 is CASSLTTATNEKLFF. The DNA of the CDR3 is TGTGCCAGCAGCTTAACCACTGCAACTAATGAAAAACTGTTTTTT.

CDR3 DNA sequence: TGTGCCAGCAGAGGGACTAGCGAAGAGACCCAGTACTTC. As protein: CASRGTSEETQYF. The rearrangement uses TRBV6-5 and TRBJ2-5; 10 nucleotides agree with TRBD2. The CDR3 contains 13 residues. V dropped 6 bases and J dropped 3; count of bases not matched to a gene: 1. Germline V gives CDR1 MNHEY, CDR2 SVGAGI.

The CDR3 here is CASTRVIAKNIQYF. The CDR3 DNA sequence: TGTGCCAGCACCCGAGTAATAGCCAAAAACATTCAGTACTTC. The rearrangement uses TRBV28 and TRBJ2-4; D gene uncertain. V shed 7 bases and J shed 0 bases, with 10 bases lying between them. Per the germline V gene, CDR1 is MDHEN and CDR2 is SYDVKM. The CDR3 runs to 14 residues.

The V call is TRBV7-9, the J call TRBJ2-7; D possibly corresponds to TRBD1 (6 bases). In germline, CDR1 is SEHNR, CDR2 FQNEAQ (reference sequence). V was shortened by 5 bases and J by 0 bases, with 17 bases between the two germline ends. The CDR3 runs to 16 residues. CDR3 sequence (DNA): TGTGCCAGCAGCCCAACCGGGACACAACACTCCTACGAGCAGTACTTC. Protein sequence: CASSPTGTQHSYEQYF.

CDR3 loop: CASSYEKRGFLLSSYEQYF. The CDR3 nucleotides read TGTGCCAGCAGCTATGAGAAAAGGGGGTTCTTACTGAGCTCCTACGAGCAGTACTTC. The V and J genes are TRBV5-4 and TRBJ2-7; D perhaps matches TRBD1 (6 bases). The V and J ends lost 3 bases and 0 bases respectively, with 25 bases between them. The CDR3 runs to 19 residues. Looked up from germline, CDR1 is SGHNT and CDR2 is YYREEE (reference sequence).

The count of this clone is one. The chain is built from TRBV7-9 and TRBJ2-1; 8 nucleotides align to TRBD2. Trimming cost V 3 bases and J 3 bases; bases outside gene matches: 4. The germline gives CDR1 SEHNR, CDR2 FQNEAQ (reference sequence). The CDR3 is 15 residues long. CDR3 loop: CASSLRTSNYNEQFF. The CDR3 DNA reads TGTGCCAGCAGCTTGAGGACTAGCAACTACAATGAGCAGTTCTTC.

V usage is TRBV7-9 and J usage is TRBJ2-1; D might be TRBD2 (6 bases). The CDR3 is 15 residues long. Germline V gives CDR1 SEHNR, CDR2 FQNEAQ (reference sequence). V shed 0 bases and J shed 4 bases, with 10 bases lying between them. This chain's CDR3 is CASSLALAGYNEQFF. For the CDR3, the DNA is TGTGCCAGCAGCTTAGCGTTGGCGGGGTACAATGAGCAGTTCTTC.

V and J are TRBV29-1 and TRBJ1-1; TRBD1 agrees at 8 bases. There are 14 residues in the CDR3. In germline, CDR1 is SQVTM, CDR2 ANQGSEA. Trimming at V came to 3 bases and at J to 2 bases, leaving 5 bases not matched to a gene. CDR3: CSVDGQGPNTEAFF. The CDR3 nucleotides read TGCAGCGTTGATGGACAGGGCCCAAACACTGAAGCTTTCTTT.

CDR3 amino acids: CASSLGGAGGHQGYTF. The CDR3 coding sequence is TGTGCCAGCAGCTTAGGGGGGGCAGGGGGCCATCAAGGCTACACCTTC. The rearrangement joins TRBV7-6 to TRBJ1-2, with TRBD1 matching over 8 bases. The V gene's germline CDR1 is SGHVS and CDR2 FNYEAQ. The J segment lost 8 bases and the V segment lost 1 base, leaving 12 bases of the junction unmatched. This CDR3 has 16 amino acids.

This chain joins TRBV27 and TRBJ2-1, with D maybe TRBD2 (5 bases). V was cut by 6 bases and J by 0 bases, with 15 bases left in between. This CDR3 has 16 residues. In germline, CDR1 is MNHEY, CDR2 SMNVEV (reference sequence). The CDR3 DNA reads TGTGCCAGCAGGCGCCAAGCGGCGTCCTCCTACAATGAGCAGTTCTTC. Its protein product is CASRRQAASSYNEQFF.

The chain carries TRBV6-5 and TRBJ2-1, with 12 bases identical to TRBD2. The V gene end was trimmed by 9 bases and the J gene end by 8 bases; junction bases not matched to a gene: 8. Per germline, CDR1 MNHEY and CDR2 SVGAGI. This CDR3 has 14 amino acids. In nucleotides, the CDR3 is TGTGCCAGTAGTCCTAGCGGGAGGGGACATGAGCAGTTCTTC. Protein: CASSPSGRGHEQFF.

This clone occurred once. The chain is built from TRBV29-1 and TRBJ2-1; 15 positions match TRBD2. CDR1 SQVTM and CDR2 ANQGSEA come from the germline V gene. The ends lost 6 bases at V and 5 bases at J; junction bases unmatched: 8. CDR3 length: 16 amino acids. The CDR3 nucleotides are TGCAGCGTCGCGGGGGGGACTAGCGGGAGGAACAATGAGCAGTTCTTC. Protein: CSVAGGTSGRNNEQFF.

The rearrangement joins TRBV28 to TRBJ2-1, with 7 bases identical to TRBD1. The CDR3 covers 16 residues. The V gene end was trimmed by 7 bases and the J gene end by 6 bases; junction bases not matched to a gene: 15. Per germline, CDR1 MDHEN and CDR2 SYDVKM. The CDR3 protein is CASITPSPGQSNEQFF. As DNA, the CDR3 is TGTGCCAGCATCACTCCTTCACCGGGACAGAGCAATGAGCAGTTCTTC. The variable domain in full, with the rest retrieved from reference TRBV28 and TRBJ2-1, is DVKVTQSSRYLVKRTGEKVFLECVQDMDHENMFWYRQDPGLGLRLIYFSYDVKMKEKGDIPEGYSVSREKKERFSLILESASTNQTSMYLCASITPSPGQSNEQFFGPGTRLTVL.

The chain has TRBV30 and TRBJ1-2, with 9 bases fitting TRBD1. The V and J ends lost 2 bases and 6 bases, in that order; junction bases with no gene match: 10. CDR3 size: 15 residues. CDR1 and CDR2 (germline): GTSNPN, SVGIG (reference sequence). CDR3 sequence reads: CAWSRPGTGMHGYTF. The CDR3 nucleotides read TGTGCCTGGAGTCGTCCCGGGACAGGGATGCATGGCTACACCTTC. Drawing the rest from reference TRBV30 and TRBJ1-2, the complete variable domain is SQTIHQWPATLVQPVGSPLSLECTVEGTSNPNLYWYRQAAGRGLQLLFYSVGIGQISSEVPQNLSASRPQDRQFILSSKKLLLSDSGFYLCAWSRPGTGMHGYTFGSGTRLTVV.

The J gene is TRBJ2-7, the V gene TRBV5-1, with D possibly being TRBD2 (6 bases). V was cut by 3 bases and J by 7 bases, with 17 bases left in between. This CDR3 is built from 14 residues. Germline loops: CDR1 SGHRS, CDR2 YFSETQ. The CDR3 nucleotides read TGCGCCAGCAGCTCCCGGGACTCTGAGGGGGAGCAGTACTTC. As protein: CASSSRDSEGEQYF.

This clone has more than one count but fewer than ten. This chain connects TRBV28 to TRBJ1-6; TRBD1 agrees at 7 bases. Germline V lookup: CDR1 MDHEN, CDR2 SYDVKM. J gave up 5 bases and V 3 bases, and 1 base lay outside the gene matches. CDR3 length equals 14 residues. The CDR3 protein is CASSLGTDNSPLHF. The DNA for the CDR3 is TGTGCCAGCAGTTTGGGGACAGATAATTCACCCCTCCACTTT.

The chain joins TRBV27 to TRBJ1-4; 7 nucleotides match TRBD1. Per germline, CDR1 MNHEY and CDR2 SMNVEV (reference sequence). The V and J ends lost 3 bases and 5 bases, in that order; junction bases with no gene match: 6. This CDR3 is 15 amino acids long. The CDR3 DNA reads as TGTGCCAGCAGTTTCAGGGGACAGACCAATGAAAAACTGTTTTTT. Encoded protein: CASSFRGQTNEKLFF. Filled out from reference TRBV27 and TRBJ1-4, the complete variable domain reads EAQVTQNPRYLITVTGKKLTVTCSQNMNHEYMSWYRQDPGLGLRQIYYSMNVEVTDKGDVPEGYKVSRKEKRNFPLILESPSPNQTSLYFCASSFRGQTNEKLFFGSGTQLSVL.

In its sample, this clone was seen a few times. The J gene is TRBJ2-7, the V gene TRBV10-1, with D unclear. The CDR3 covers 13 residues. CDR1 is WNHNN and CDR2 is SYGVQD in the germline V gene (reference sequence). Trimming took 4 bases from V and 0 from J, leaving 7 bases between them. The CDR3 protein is CASSGYGSYEQYF. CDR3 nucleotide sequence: TGCGCCAGCAGTGGATACGGCTCCTACGAGCAGTACTTC.

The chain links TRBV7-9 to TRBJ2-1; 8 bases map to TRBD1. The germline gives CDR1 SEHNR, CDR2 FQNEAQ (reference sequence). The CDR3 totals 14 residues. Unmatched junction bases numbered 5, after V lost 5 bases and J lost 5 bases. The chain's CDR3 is CASSNGQGDNEQFF. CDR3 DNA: TGTGCCAGCAGCAACGGACAGGGTGACAATGAGCAGTTCTTC.

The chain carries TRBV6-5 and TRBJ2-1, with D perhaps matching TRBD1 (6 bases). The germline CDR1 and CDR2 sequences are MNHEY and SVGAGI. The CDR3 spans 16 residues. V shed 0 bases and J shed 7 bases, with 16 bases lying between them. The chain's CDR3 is CASSYSGLGARNEQFF. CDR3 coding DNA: TGTGCCAGCAGTTACTCGGGCCTGGGGGCGCGAAATGAGCAGTTCTTC.

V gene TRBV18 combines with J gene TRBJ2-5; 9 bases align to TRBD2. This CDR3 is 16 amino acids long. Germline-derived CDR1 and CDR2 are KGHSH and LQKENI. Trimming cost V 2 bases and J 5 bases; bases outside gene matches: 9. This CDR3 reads CASSPLGLAPRETQYF. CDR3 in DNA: TGTGCCAGCTCACCATTAGGACTAGCGCCTAGGGAGACCCAGTACTTC.

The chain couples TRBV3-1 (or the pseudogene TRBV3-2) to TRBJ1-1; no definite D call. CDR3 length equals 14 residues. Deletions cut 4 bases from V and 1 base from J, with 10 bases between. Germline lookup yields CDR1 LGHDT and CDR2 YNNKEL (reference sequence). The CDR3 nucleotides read TGTGCCAGCAGCCTAGCGGTGTCGAACACTGAAGCTTTCTTT. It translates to CASSLAVSNTEAFF.

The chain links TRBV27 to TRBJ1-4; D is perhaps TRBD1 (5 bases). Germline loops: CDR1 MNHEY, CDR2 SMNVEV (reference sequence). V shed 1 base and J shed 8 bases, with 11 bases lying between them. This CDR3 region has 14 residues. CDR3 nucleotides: TGTGCCAGCAGTTTATGGGGCAACGGCGAAAAACTGTTTTTT. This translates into CASSLWGNGEKLFF.

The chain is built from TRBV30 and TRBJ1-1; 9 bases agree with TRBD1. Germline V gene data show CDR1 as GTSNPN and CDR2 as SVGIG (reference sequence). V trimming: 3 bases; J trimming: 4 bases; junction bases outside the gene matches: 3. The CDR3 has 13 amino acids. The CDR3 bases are TGTGCCTGGAGCCCGACAGGGGGCACTGAAGCTTTCTTT. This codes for CAWSPTGGTEAFF.

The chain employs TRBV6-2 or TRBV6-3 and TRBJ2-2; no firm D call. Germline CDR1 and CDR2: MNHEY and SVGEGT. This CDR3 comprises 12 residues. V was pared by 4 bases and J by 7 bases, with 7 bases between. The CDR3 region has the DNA TGTGCCAGCAGTTCCACTGGCGGGGAGCTGTTTTTT. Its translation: CASSSTGGELFF.

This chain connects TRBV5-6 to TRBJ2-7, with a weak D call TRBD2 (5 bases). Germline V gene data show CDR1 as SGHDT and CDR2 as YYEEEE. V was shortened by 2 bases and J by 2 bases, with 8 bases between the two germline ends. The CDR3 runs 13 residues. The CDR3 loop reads CASSFEEAYEQYF. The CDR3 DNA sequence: TGTGCCAGCAGCTTCGAGGAGGCCTACGAGCAGTACTTC.